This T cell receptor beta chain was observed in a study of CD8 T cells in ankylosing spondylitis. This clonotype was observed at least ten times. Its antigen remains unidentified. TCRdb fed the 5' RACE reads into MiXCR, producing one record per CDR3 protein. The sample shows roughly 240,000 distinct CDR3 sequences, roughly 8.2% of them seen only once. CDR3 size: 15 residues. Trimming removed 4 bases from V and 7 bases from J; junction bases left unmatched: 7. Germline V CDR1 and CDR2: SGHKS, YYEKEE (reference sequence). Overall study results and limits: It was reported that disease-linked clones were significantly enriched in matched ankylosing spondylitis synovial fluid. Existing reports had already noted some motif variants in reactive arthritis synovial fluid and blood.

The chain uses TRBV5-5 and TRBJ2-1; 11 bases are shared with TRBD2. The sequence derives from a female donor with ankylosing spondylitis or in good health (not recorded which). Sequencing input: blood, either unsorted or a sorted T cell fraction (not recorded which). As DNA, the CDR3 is TGTGCCAGCAGCATTAGCGGGAGGGCCGGGAATGAGCAGTTCTTC. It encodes CASSISGRAGNEQFF.